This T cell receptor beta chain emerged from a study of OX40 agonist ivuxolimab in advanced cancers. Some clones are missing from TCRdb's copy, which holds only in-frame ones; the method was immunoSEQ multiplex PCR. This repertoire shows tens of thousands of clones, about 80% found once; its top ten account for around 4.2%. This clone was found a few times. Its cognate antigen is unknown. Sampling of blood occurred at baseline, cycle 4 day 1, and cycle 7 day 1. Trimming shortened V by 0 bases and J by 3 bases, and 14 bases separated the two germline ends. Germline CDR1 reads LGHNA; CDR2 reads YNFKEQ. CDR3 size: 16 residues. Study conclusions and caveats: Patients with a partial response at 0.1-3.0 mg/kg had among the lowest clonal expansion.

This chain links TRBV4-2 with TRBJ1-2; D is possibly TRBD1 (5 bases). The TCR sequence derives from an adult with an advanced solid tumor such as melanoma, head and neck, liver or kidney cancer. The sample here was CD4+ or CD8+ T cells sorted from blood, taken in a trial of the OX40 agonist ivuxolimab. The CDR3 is CASSQDYQGGDYGYTF. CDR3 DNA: TGTGCCAGCAGCCAAGATTATCAGGGCGGGGACTATGGCTACACCTTC.